One and the same sample provided the 24 T cell receptor beta chains below, sequenced in a study of cytomegalovirus exposure and HLA in healthy donors. The PCR made use of 60 Vbeta and 13 Jbeta primers. TCRdb's copy holds only in-frame clones and misses some; the assay was immunoSEQ multiplex PCR. The sample carries approximately 160,000 clones, about 80% recorded once. Sequencing was done on a sample of PBMCs. Source of these receptors: a woman aged 30 to 39 in good health and CMV-seropositive.

The chain carries TRBV5-1 and TRBJ2-1, with D perhaps matching TRBD2 (6 bases). The germline CDR1 and CDR2 sequences are SGHRS and YFSETQ. V dropped 0 bases and J dropped 5 bases, with 9 bases sitting between them. This CDR3 is built from 14 residues. The CDR3 DNA is TGCGCCAGCAGCTTGGCAGCGGGCCACAATGAGCAGTTCTTC. This encodes CASSLAAGHNEQFF. The complete variable domain, with remaining parts taken from reference TRBV5-1 and TRBJ2-1, reads KAGVTQTPRYLIKTRGQQVTLSCSPISGHRSVSWYQQTPGQGLQFLFEYFSETQRNKGNFPGRFSGRQFSNSRSEMNVSTLELGDSALYLCASSLAAGHNEQFFGPGTRLTVL.

This clone was seen only once. This sequence joins TRBV11-2 and TRBJ2-1; 11 nucleotides match TRBD2. This CDR3 has 15 amino acids. J was trimmed by 10 bases and V by 1 base; bases with no gene match: 6. Germline-derived CDR1 and CDR2 are SGHAT and FQNNGV. CDR3 region: CASSLVRLAGSEQFF. Written as DNA, the CDR3 is TGTGCCAGCAGCTTAGTGCGACTAGCGGGAAGCGAGCAGTTCTTC.

This rearrangement joins TRBV27 to TRBJ1-5; no clear D. The CDR3 runs to 13 residues. The germline V gene encodes CDR1 MNHEY and CDR2 SMNVEV (reference sequence). The V end was cut by 0 bases, the J end by 5 bases, with 5 bases between. DNA for the CDR3: TGTGCCAGCAGTTTATCGAGAGATCAGCCCCAGCATTTT. This codes for CASSLSRDQPQHF.

This chain links TRBV13 with TRBJ2-7; a weak D match, TRBD1 (5 bases). The length of the CDR3 is 14 residues. Germline CDR1 and CDR2: PRHDT and FYEKMQ (reference sequence). Trimming pared 5 bases from V and 7 bases from J, leaving 18 bases between. Here the CDR3 reads CASSPTPDAGEQYF. CDR3 nucleotide sequence: TGTGCCAGCAGCCCAACACCGGACGCAGGGGAGCAGTACTTC.

The chain recombines TRBV11-2 with TRBJ2-1, with a weak D call TRBD2 (6 bases). In germline, CDR1 is SGHAT, CDR2 FQNNGV. The CDR3 has 15 amino acids. The V and J ends lost 3 bases and 4 bases respectively, with 13 bases between them. The CDR3 loop reads CASSFRGSGYNEQFF. CDR3 DNA: TGTGCCAGCAGCTTCCGGGGTAGCGGATACAATGAGCAGTTCTTC. The whole variable domain, filled in from reference TRBV11-2 and TRBJ2-1, reads EAGVAQSPRYKIIEKRQSVAFWCNPISGHATLYWYQQILGQGPKLLIQFQNNGVVDDSQLPKDRFSAERLKGVDSTLKIQPAKLEDSAVYLCASSFRGSGYNEQFFGPGTRLTVL.

This chain uses TRBV9 with TRBJ2-3; TRBD1 aligns across 7 bases. The trim removed 2 bases at V and 4 bases at J, leaving 10 bases unmatched. This CDR3 has 16 residues. Germline V gene sequence: CDR1 SGDLS, CDR2 YYNGEE. The CDR3 loop is CASSVGTDPSSDTQYF. CDR3 nucleotides: TGTGCCAGCAGCGTGGGGACAGACCCATCCTCAGATACGCAGTATTTT.

The chain recombines TRBV30 with TRBJ2-7; 8 nucleotides line up with TRBD1. Trimming took 5 bases from V and 7 from J; bases not matched to a gene: 10. CDR1 and CDR2 (germline): GTSNPN, SVGIG (reference sequence). The CDR3 extends over 13 amino acids. The CDR3 loop reads CAWAGAGGEEQYF. The CDR3, as DNA: TGTGCCTGGGCAGGGGCAGGGGGCGAGGAGCAGTACTTC.

Only a few counts were recorded for this clone. The chain recombines TRBV11-2 with TRBJ2-7; 10 nucleotides agree with TRBD1. CDR1 is SGHAT and CDR2 is FQNNGV in the germline V gene. The CDR3 sequence is 12 residues long. After removal of 8 bases from V and 2 bases from J, the junction contained 0 bases not matched to a gene. CDR3: CASGTGAYEQYF. DNA of the CDR3: TGTGCCAGCGGGACAGGGGCCTACGAGCAGTACTTC.

The sample holds one count of this clone. The chain combines TRBV7-6 with TRBJ1-2, with a possible D match to TRBD1 (5 bases). Germline lookup yields CDR1 SGHVS and CDR2 FNYEAQ. This CDR3 is 14 amino acids long. V was shortened by 0 bases and J by 5 bases, with 10 bases between the two germline ends. CDR3 DNA sequence: TGTGCCAGCAGCTTAGCCCAGGGTTGGTATGGCTACACCTTC. Protein: CASSLAQGWYGYTF. The variable domain in full, with the rest retrieved from reference TRBV7-6 and TRBJ1-2, is GAGVSQSPRYKVTKRGQDVALRCDPISGHVSLYWYRQALGQGPEFLTYFNYEAQQDKSGLPNDRFSAERPEGSISTLTIQRTEQRDSAMYRCASSLAQGWYGYTFGSGTRLTVV.

The genes are TRBV28 and TRBJ1-5; possibly TRBD1 for D (6 bases). The CDR3 is 18 amino acids. The V end lost 2 bases, the J end lost 2 bases, and 19 bases lay between the germline ends. Germline V CDR1 and CDR2: MDHEN, SYDVKM. This CDR3 reads CASSLNADSAIGNQPQHF. Written as DNA, the CDR3 is TGTGCCAGCAGTTTAAATGCGGACAGCGCGATAGGCAATCAGCCCCAGCATTTT.

This clone was seen a few times. The chain uses TRBV11-2 and TRBJ2-7, with 8 positions matching TRBD1. The V segment lost 3 bases and the J segment 2 bases; nucleotides outside the gene matches: 3. Germline V gene sequence: CDR1 SGHAT, CDR2 FQNNGV. This CDR3 has 14 amino acids. The CDR3 DNA is TGTGCCAGCAGCTTCGTACAGGGGGCCTACGAGCAGTACTTC. Amino acids: CASSFVQGAYEQYF.

The chain combines TRBV6-5 with TRBJ2-1; 8 nucleotides align to TRBD1. This CDR3 is built from 13 residues. Germline trimming cut 5 bases from V and 13 bases from J; bases unmatched to any gene: 10. Germline CDR1 reads MNHEY; CDR2 reads SVGAGI. The CDR3 DNA follows: TGTGCCAGCAGTGAGGGTCCGCCAGGGGGCCAGTTCTTC. Protein product: CASSEGPPGGQFF.

This sequence joins TRBV11-3 and TRBJ2-1, with 7 bases that match TRBD2. Germline lookup yields CDR1 SGHNT and CDR2 YENEEA. The CDR3 consists of 13 residues. After removal of 5 bases from V and 7 bases from J, the junction contained 5 bases not matched to a gene. The CDR3 DNA follows: TGTGCCAGCAGCCCTCTAGCGGATAATGAGCAGTTCTTC. This translates into CASSPLADNEQFF.

The chain employs TRBV5-8 and TRBJ2-7, with TRBD2 identical over 13 bases. The germline V gene encodes CDR1 SGHTS and CDR2 YDEGEE. V dropped 10 bases and J dropped 2; count of bases not matched to a gene: 9. The CDR3 extends over 15 amino acids. CDR3 residues: CAGRRGTSGTYEQYF. The DNA for the CDR3 is TGTGCCGGGCGTCGAGGGACTAGCGGGACCTACGAGCAGTACTTC. Full variable domain (outside the CDR3, taken from reference TRBV5-8 and TRBJ2-7): EAGVTQSPTHLIKTRGQQATLRCSPISGHTSVYWYQQALGLGLQFLLWYDEGEERNRGNFPPRFSGRQFPNYSSELNVNALELEDSALYLCAGRRGTSGTYEQYFGPGTRLTVT.

The rearrangement links TRBV27 to TRBJ2-3, with D possibly being TRBD2 (5 bases). CDR1 is MNHEY, CDR2 SMNVEV, per germline (reference sequence). CDR3 length equals 14 residues. Trimming removed 3 bases from V and 3 bases from J, with 10 bases in between. CDR3 bases: TGTGCCAGCAGTTTCTCTGGACTTACAGATACGCAGTATTTT. It codes for CASSFSGLTDTQYF.

The chain combines TRBV6-5 with TRBJ1-2, with D perhaps matching TRBD1 (6 bases). Germline CDR1 and CDR2: MNHEY and SVGAGI. V was shortened by 6 bases and J by 3 bases, with 14 bases between the two germline ends. The CDR3 is 14 amino acids. CDR3 loop: CASSLDRLYYGYTF. The CDR3 nucleotides are TGTGCCAGCAGCCTTGACAGGTTATACTATGGCTACACCTTC.

Details on this clone: This sample also contains other DNA sequences that code for the same CDR3. The chain recombines TRBV4-2 with TRBJ1-5, with TRBD1 as a possible D gene (5 bases). Trimming shortened V by 1 base and J by 2 bases, and 9 bases separated the two germline ends. The CDR3 spans 15 residues. Germline assignment: CDR1 LGHNA and CDR2 YNFKEQ. CDR3 sequence (DNA): TGTGCCAGCAGCCAAGCCGGGGGTCGCAATCAGCCCCAGCATTTT. It translates to CASSQAGGRNQPQHF.

This clone has just a few counts. The chain has TRBV5-1 and TRBJ2-7; D possibly corresponds to TRBD2 (6 bases). In germline, CDR1 is SGHRS, CDR2 YFSETQ. Trimming removed 2 bases from V and 3 bases from J, with 12 bases in between. The CDR3 covers 14 residues. This CDR3 reads CASSLGEVFYEQYF. CDR3 sequence (DNA): TGCGCCAGCAGCTTAGGGGAGGTCTTCTACGAGCAGTACTTC.

The genes are TRBV6-1 and TRBJ2-2; 13 bases align to TRBD2. The length of the CDR3 is 15 residues. CDR1 is MNHNS, CDR2 SASEGT, per germline. V lost 6 bases and J lost 5; bases outside the gene matches: 3. CDR3 residues: CASRLAGGPTGELFF. CDR3 nucleotide sequence: TGTGCCAGCAGACTAGCGGGAGGGCCAACCGGGGAGCTGTTTTTT.

The V and J genes are TRBV28 and TRBJ2-3; the D is unclear. From germline, CDR1 is MDHEN and CDR2 SYDVKM. V was cut by 2 bases and J by 2 bases, with 5 bases left in between. CDR3 length: 13 amino acids. As DNA, the CDR3 is TGTGCCAGCAGTTTACCAGACACAGATACGCAGTATTTT. This encodes CASSLPDTDTQYF. Looking up the rest from reference TRBV28 and TRBJ2-3 gives the full variable domain: DVKVTQSSRYLVKRTGEKVFLECVQDMDHENMFWYRQDPGLGLRLIYFSYDVKMKEKGDIPEGYSVSREKKERFSLILESASTNQTSMYLCASSLPDTDTQYFGPGTRLTVL.

The chain joins TRBV28 to TRBJ1-1; D ambiguous. Trimming stripped 1 base from V and 10 bases from J, with 10 bases between. The CDR3 extends over 12 amino acids. Germline V lookup: CDR1 MDHEN, CDR2 SYDVKM. CDR3 sequence reads: CASSLYAGVAFF. The CDR3 coding sequence is TGTGCCAGCAGTTTATATGCAGGCGTAGCTTTCTTT.

The chain carries TRBV5-1 and TRBJ1-1; D is ambiguous. The CDR3 has 13 amino acids. Per germline, CDR1 SGHRS and CDR2 YFSETQ. The V and J ends lost 4 bases and 1 base respectively, with 8 bases between them. The CDR3 spells CASSRTGNTEAFF. In nucleotides, the CDR3 is TGCGCCAGCAGCCGCACTGGGAACACTGAAGCTTTCTTT.

The chain combines TRBV28 with TRBJ2-7; the match to TRBD2 covers 8 bases. This CDR3 has 15 residues. Germline V CDR1 and CDR2: MDHEN, SYDVKM. The V segment lost 3 bases and the J segment 3 bases; nucleotides outside the gene matches: 7. In nucleotides, the CDR3 is TGTGCCAGCAGTTTGCCGGCCACTAGCGGCTACGAGCAGTACTTC. Encoded protein: CASSLPATSGYEQYF.

This chain joins TRBV5-6 and TRBJ2-2; 8 bases are shared with TRBD1. The V gene's germline CDR1 is SGHDT and CDR2 YYEEEE. There are 15 residues in the CDR3. The V gene end was trimmed by 4 bases and the J gene end by 1 base; junction bases not matched to a gene: 3. CDR3 coding DNA: TGTGCCAGCAGCCAAGGACAGGGGAACACCGGGGAGCTGTTTTTT. As protein: CASSQGQGNTGELFF.